This T cell receptor beta chain came from a study of T cell repertoires in cytomegalovirus infection. Study results and limitations: HLA-C-restricted TCR beta clonotypes specific for CMV led the ex vivo response.

TCRdb re-called the reads with MiXCR, one entry per CDR3 protein. This repertoire shows around 900,000 distinct CDR3 sequences, about a third found once; its top ten account for over 10%. Regarding this clonotype: Antigen: not known.

J was trimmed by 4 bases and V by 5 bases; bases with no gene match: 9. The CDR3 has 16 amino acids. The germline V gene encodes CDR1 MNHEY and CDR2 SVGEGT. This TCR came from a human donor in good health (CMV status not recorded). Some clones in this sample may be carry-over from other donors' samples. The sequencing used cultured CD8+ T cells from PBMCs, collected from culture after CMV antigen stimulation. The genes are TRBV6-2 or TRBV6-3 and TRBJ1-2; 11 bases align to TRBD1. CDR3 sequence: CASSHGTGGSTYGYTF. CDR3 DNA: TGTGCCAGCAGTCACGGGACAGGGGGTTCGACCTATGGCTACACCTTC.